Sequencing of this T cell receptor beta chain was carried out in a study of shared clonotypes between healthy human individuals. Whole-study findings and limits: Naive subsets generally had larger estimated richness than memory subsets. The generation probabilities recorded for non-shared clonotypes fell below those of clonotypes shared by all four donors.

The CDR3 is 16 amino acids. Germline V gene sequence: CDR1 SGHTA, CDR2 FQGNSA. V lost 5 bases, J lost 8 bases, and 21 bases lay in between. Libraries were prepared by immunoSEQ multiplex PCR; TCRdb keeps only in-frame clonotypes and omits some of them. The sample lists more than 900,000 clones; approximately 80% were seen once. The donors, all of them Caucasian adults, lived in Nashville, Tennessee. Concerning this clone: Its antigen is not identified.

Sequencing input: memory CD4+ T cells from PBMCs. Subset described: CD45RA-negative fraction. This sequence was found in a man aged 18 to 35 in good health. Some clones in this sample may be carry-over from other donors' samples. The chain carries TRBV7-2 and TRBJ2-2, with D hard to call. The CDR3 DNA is TGTGCCAGCAGCGCCAGGCCGTTCTGGGTATCGGGGGAGCTGTTTTTT. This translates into CASSARPFWVSGELFF.